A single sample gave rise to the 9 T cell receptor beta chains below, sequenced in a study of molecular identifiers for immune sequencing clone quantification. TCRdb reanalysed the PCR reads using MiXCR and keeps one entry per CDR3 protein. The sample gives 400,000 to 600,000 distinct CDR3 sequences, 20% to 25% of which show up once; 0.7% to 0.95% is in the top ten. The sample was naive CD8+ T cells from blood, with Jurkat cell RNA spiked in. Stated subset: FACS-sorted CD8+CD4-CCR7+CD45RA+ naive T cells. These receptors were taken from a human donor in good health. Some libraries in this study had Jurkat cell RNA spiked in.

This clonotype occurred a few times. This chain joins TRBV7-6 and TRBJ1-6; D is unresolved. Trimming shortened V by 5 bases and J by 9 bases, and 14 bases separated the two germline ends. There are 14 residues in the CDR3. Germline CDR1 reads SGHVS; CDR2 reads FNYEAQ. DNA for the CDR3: TGTGCCAGCAGCCTGGGCGGGGTGGCTTCACCCCTCCACTTT. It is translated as CASSLGGVASPLHF.

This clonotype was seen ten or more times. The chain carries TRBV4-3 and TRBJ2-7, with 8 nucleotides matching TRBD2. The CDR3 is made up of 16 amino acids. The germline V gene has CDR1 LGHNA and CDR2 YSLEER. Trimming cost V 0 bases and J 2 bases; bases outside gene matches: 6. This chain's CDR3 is CASSQEVLAGTYEQYF. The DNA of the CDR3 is TGCGCCAGCAGCCAAGAGGTTTTAGCGGGGACCTACGAGCAGTACTTC.

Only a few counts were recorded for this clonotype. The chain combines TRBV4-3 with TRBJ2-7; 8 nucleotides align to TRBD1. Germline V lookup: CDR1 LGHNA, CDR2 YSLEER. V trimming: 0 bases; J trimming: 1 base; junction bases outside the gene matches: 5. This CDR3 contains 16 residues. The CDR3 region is CASSQDLGTGSYEQYF. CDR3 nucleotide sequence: TGCGCCAGCAGCCAAGACCTCGGGACAGGTTCCTACGAGCAGTACTTC.

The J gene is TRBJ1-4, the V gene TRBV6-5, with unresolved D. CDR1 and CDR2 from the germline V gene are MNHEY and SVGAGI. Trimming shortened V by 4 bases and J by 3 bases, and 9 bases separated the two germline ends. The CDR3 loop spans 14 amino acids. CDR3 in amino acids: CASSSDGSNEKLFF. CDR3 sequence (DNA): TGTGCCAGCAGTTCGGACGGATCTAATGAAAAACTGTTTTTT.

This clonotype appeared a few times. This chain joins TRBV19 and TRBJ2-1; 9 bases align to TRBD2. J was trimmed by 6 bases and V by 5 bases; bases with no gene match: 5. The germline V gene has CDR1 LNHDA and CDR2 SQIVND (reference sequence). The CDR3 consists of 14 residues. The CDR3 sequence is CASSQAGGGNEQFF. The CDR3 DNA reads TGTGCCAGTAGTCAGGCGGGAGGGGGCAATGAGCAGTTCTTC.

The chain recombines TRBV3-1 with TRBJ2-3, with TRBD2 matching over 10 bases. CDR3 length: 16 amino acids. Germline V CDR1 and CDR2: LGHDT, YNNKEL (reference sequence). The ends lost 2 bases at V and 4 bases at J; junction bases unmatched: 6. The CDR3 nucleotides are TGTGCCAGCAGCCAACTAGCGGGGACTAGCGCAGATACGCAGTATTTT. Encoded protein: CASSQLAGTSADTQYF.

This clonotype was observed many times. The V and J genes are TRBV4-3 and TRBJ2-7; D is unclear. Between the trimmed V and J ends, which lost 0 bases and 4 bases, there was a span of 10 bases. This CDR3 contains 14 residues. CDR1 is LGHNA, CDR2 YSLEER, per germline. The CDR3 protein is CASSQDIGQYEQYF. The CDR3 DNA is TGCGCCAGCAGCCAAGATATAGGGCAGTACGAGCAGTACTTC.

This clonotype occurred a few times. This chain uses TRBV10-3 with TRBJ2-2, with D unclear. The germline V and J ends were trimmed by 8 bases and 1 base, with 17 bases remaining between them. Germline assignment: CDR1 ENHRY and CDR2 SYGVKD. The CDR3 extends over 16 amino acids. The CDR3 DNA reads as TGTGCCATCCCAATGTCCCACTCCCAGAACACCGGGGAGCTGTTTTTT. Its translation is CAIPMSHSQNTGELFF.

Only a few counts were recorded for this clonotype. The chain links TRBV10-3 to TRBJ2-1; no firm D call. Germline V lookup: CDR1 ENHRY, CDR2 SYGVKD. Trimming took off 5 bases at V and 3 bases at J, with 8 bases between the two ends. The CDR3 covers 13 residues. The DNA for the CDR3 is TGTGCCATCAGTAAAGACAACTACAATGAGCAGTTCTTC. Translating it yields CAISKDNYNEQFF.